The entry below describes one T cell receptor beta chain. The CDR3 is 16 residues long. V gave up 0 bases and J gave up 1 base, with 13 bases separating them. From germline, CDR1 is SGHRS and CDR2 YFSETQ. Repertoires were generated with immunoSEQ multiplex PCR, while TCRdb's copy carries only in-frame clones and drops some. Of about 120,000 clones detected, about four fifths appear once; the ten largest clones hold roughly 17%. The data belong to a study of blood T cell repertoires in COVID-19. Study details: The samples span acute and convalescent COVID-19 from the United States, Italy and Spain.

This TCR came from a man between 60 and 75 years old with active or convalescent COVID-19. The chain recombines TRBV5-1 with TRBJ1-1; D is ambiguous. The specimen sequenced was peripheral blood. The CDR3 reads CASSLAVMASNTEAFF. The CDR3 bases are TGCGCCAGCAGCTTGGCCGTTATGGCCTCGAACACTGAAGCTTTCTTT.